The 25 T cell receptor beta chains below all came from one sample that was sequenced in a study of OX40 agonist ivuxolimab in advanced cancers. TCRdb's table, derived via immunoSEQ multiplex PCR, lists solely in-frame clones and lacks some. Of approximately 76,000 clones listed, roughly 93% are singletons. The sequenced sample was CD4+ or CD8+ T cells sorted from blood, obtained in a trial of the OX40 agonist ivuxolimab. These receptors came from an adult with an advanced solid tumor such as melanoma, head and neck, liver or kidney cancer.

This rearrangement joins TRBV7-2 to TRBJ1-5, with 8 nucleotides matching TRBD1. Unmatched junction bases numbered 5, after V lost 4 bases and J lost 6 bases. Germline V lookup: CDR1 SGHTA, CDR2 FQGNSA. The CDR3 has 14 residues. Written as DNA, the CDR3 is TGTGCCAGCAGCTCCGACAGGGGAAGTCAGCCCCAGCATTTT. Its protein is CASSSDRGSQPQHF.

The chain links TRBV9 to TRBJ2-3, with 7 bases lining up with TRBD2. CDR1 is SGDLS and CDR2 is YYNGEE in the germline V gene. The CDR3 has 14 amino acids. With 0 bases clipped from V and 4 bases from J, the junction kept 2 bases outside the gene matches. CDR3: CASSVVGGADTQYF. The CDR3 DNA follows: TGTGCCAGCAGCGTAGTGGGGGGGGCAGATACGCAGTATTTT.

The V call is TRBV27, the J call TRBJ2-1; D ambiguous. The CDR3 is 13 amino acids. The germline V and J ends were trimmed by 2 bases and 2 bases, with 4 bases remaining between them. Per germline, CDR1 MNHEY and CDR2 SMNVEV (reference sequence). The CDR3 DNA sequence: TGTGCCAGCAGTTTAGTGCCCTACAATGAGCAGTTCTTC. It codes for CASSLVPYNEQFF.

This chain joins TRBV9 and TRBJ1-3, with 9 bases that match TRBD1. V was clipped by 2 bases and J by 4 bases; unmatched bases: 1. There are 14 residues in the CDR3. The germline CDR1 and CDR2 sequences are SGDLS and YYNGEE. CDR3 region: CASSVGQGGNTIYF. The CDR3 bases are TGTGCCAGCAGCGTCGGACAGGGGGGAAACACCATATATTTT.

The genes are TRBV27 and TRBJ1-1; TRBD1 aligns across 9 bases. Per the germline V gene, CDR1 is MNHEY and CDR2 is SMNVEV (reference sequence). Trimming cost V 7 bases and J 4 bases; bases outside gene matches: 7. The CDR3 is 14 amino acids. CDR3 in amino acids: CASKAGQGPTEAFF. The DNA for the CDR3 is TGTGCCAGCAAGGCTGGACAGGGGCCCACTGAAGCTTTCTTT.

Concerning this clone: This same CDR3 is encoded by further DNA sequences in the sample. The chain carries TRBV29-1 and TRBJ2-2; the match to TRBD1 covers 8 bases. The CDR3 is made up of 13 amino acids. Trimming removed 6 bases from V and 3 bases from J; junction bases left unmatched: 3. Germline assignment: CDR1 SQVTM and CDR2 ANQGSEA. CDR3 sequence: CSVGTGDTGELFF. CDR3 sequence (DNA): TGCAGCGTGGGGACAGGAGACACCGGGGAGCTGTTTTTT.

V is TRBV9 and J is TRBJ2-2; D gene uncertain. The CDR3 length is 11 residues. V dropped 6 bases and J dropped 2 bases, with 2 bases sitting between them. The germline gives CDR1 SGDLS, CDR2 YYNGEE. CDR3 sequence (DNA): TGTGCCAGCACCAACACCGGGGAGCTGTTTTTT. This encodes CASTNTGELFF.

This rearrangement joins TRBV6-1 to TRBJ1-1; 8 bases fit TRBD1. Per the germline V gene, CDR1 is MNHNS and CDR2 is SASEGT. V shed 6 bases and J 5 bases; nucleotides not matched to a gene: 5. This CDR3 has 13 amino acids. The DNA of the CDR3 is TGTGCCAGCAGACTACAGGGGGAAACTGAAGCTTTCTTT. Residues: CASRLQGETEAFF.

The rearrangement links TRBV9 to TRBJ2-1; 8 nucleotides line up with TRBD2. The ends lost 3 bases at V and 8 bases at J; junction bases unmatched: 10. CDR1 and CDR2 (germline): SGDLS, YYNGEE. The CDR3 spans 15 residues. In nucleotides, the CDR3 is TGTGCCAGCAGCGCTCTACACCGGGGGGGCGATGAGCAGTTCTTC. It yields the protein CASSALHRGGDEQFF.

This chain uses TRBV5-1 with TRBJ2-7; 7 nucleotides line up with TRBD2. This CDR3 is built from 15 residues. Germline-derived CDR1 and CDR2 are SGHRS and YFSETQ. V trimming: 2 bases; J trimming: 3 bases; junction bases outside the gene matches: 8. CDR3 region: CASSFGSGGSYEQYF. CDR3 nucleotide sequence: TGCGCCAGCAGCTTTGGGTCGGGAGGTAGCTACGAGCAGTACTTC.

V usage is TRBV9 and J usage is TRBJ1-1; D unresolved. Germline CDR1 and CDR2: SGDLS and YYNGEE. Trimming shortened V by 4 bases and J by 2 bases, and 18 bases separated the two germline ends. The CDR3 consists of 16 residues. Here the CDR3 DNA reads TGTGCCAGCAGCTTCCGAGTGGAGACGGCTAACACTGAAGCTTTCTTT. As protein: CASSFRVETANTEAFF.

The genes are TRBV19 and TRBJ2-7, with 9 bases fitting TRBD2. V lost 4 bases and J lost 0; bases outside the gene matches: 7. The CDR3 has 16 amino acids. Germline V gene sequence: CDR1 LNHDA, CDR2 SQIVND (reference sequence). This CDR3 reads CASSTKGGGASYEQYF. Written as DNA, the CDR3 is TGTGCCAGTAGTACAAAGGGCGGGGGGGCCTCCTACGAGCAGTACTTC.

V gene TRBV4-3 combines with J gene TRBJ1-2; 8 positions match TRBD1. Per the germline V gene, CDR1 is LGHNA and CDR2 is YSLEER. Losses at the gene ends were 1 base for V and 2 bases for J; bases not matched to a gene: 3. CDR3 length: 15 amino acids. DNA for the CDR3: TGCGCCAGCAGCCAAGCGGGACAGGCGAACTATGGCTACACCTTC. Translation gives CASSQAGQANYGYTF.

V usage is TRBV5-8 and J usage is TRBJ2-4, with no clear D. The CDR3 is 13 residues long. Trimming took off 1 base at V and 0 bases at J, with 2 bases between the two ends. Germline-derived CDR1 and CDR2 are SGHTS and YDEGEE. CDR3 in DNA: TGTGCCAGCAGCTTGAGAGCCAAAAACATTCAGTACTTC. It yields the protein CASSLRAKNIQYF.

In nucleotides, the CDR3 is TGTGCCAGCCTAAGACTCCGGGACACCACCTACGAGCAGTACTTC. This codes for CASLRLRDTTYEQYF. The chain carries TRBV5-8 and TRBJ2-7, with a weak D call TRBD1 (6 bases). Trimming cost V 7 bases and J 2 bases, with 19 bases left between them. CDR3 size: 15 residues. The germline V gene encodes CDR1 SGHTS and CDR2 YDEGEE.

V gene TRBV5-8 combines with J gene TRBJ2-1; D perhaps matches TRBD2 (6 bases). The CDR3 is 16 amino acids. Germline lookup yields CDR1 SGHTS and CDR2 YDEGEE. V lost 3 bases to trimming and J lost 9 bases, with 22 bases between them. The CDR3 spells CASSSLLAGEMGEQFF. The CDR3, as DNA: TGTGCCAGCAGCTCCCTACTAGCAGGAGAGATGGGTGAGCAGTTCTTC.

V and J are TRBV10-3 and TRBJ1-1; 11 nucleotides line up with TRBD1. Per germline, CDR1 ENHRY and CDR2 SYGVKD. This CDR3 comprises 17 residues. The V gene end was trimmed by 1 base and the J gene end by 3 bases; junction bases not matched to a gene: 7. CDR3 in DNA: TGTGCCATCAGTGAGTATCTGGGGACAGGGGGTGACACTGAAGCTTTCTTT. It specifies CAISEYLGTGGDTEAFF.

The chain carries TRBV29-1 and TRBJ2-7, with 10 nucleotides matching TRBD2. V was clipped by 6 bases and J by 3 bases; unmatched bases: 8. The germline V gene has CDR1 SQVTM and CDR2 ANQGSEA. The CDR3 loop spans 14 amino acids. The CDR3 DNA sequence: TGCAGCGTACCCGGGACTAGCGAGAGCTACGAGCAGTACTTC. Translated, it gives CSVPGTSESYEQYF.

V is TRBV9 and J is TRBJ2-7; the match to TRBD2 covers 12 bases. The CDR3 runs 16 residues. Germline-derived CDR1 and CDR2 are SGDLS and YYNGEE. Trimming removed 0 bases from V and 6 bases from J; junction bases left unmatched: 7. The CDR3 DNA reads TGTGCCAGCAGCGTAGGTCTAGCGGGAGGGTTGGCCGAGCAGTACTTC. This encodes CASSVGLAGGLAEQYF.

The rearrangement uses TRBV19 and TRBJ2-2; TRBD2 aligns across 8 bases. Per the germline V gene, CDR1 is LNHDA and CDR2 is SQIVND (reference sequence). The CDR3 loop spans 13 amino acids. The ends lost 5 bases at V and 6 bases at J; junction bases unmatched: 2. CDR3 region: CASSPGGAGELFF. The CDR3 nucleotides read TGTGCCAGTAGTCCCGGGGGGGCCGGGGAGCTGTTTTTT.

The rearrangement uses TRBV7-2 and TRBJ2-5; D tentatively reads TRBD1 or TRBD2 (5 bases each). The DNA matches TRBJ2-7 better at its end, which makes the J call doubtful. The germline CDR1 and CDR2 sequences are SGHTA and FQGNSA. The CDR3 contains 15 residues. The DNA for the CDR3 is TGTGCCAGCAGCTTATGGGGGACGGGCTCCTACGAGCAGTACTTC. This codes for CASSLWGTGSYEQYF.

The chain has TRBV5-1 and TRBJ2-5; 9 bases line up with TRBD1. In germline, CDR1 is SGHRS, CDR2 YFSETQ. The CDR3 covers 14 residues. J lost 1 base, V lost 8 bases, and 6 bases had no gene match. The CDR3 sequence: CARDAQGAQETQYF. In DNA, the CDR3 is TGCGCCAGGGATGCACAGGGGGCCCAAGAGACCCAGTACTTC. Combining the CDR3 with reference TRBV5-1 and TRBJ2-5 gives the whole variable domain KAGVTQTPRYLIKTRGQQVTLSCSPISGHRSVSWYQQTPGQGLQFLFEYFSETQRNKGNFPGRFSGRQFSNSRSEMNVSTLELGDSALYLCARDAQGAQETQYFGPGTRLLVL.

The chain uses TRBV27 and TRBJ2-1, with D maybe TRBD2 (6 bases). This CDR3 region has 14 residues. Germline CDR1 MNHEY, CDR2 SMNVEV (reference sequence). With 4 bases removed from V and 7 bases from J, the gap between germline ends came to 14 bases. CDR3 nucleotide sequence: TGTGCCAGCAGTTATCCGGGACTGATAAATGAGCAGTTCTTC. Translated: CASSYPGLINEQFF.

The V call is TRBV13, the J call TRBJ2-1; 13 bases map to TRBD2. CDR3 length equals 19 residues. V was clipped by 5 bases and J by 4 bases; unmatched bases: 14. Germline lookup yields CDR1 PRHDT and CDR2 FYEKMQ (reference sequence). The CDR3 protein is CASSPGLAGEGRAYNEQFF. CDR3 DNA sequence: TGTGCCAGCAGCCCTGGACTAGCGGGAGAGGGTCGGGCTTACAATGAGCAGTTCTTC.

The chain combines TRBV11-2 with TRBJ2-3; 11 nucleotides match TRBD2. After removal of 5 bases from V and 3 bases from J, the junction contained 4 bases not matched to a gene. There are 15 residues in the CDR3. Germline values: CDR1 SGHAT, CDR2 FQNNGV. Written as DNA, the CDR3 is TGTGCCAGCAGCCCGACTAGCGGGGCAACAGATACGCAGTATTTT. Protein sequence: CASSPTSGATDTQYF.